The 23 T cell receptor beta chains below all came from one sample that was sequenced in a study of OX40 agonist ivuxolimab in advanced cancers. Produced via immunoSEQ multiplex PCR; TCRdb's table is partial and in-frame only. The repertoire consists of nearly 95,000 clones, with roughly 94% occurring once and the leading ten covering around 2.5%. The sample consisted of CD4+ or CD8+ T cells sorted from blood, taken in a trial of the OX40 agonist ivuxolimab. These TCRs come from an adult with an advanced solid tumor such as melanoma, head and neck, liver or kidney cancer.

The rearrangement links TRBV19 to TRBJ1-1, with D unclear. V lost 1 base and J lost 1, with 13 bases in between. CDR1 is LNHDA and CDR2 is SQIVND in the germline V gene (reference sequence). The CDR3 extends over 16 amino acids. CDR3 coding DNA: TGTGCCAGTAGTATAGCCCCGTCAGGCTGGAACACTGAAGCTTTCTTT. Translating gives CASSIAPSGWNTEAFF. Using reference TRBV19 and TRBJ1-1 for the parts outside the CDR3, the full variable domain is DGGITQSPKYLFRKEGQNVTLSCEQNLNHDAMYWYRQDPGQGLRLIYYSQIVNDFQKGDIAEGYSVSREKKESFPLTVTSAQKNPTAFYLCASSIAPSGWNTEAFFGQGTRLTVV.

This clone was seen only once. This sequence joins TRBV6-1 and TRBJ2-2; D may be TRBD2 (5 bases). This CDR3 contains 13 residues. Germline V lookup: CDR1 MNHNS, CDR2 SASEGT. Trimming removed 9 bases at V and 1 base at J, with 9 bases between. CDR3 bases: TGTGCCAGGTCCGAGGGGAACACCGGGGAGCTGTTTTTT. Residues: CARSEGNTGELFF.

This clone was seen a single time. CDR3 amino acids: CASSPTGGQGLGEQYF. The DNA for the CDR3 is TGTGCCAGCAGTCCAACAGGGGGCCAGGGGTTAGGCGAGCAGTACTTC. The gene calls are TRBV2 and TRBJ2-7; TRBD1 matches 9 bases. Germline V gene sequence: CDR1 SNHLY, CDR2 FYNNEI. The CDR3 consists of 16 residues. With V trimmed by 5 bases and J by 6 bases, 14 bases remained unmatched.

The gene calls are TRBV28 and TRBJ2-2, with 7 bases lining up with TRBD1. With V trimmed by 3 bases and J by 5 bases, 9 bases remained unmatched. Looked up from germline, CDR1 is MDHEN and CDR2 is SYDVKM. The CDR3 is made up of 16 amino acids. The CDR3: CASSFPTGAETGELFF. Written as DNA, the CDR3 is TGTGCCAGCAGTTTCCCTACAGGGGCTGAAACCGGGGAGCTGTTTTTT.

V usage is TRBV28 and J usage is TRBJ1-4; possibly TRBD1 for D (5 bases). V was trimmed by 4 bases and J by 7 bases, leaving 16 bases between them. Germline V gives CDR1 MDHEN, CDR2 SYDVKM. The CDR3 has 15 residues. The CDR3, as DNA: TGTGCCAGCAGTTCAGCGGACTGGGGGGTTGAAAAACTGTTTTTT. Encoded protein: CASSSADWGVEKLFF.

This chain joins TRBV9 and TRBJ2-3; 9 bases line up with TRBD2. CDR1 is SGDLS and CDR2 is YYNGEE in the germline V gene. The trim removed 0 bases at V and 4 bases at J, leaving 6 bases unmatched. This CDR3 has 16 amino acids. In DNA, the CDR3 is TGTGCCAGCAGCGTAGGTTTTAGCGGGGGAGCAGATACGCAGTATTTT. Residues: CASSVGFSGGADTQYF.

J is TRBJ2-3 and V is TRBV6-4; D is perhaps TRBD1 or TRBD2 (5 bases each). Germline V lookup: CDR1 MRHNA, CDR2 SNTAGT. Trimming left V 4 bases short and J 5 bases short, with 10 bases between. There are 13 residues in the CDR3. As DNA, the CDR3 is TGTGCCAGCAGTGGGACTGGGGGAGATACGCAGTATTTT. Its protein is CASSGTGGDTQYF.

The chain recombines TRBV21-1 with TRBJ2-4; the table gives TRBD1 as D, unverified against the DNA. TRBV21-1 is termed a pseudogene. This CDR3 has 18 amino acids. The CDR3 sequence: CASTDRSPARLAKNIQYF. Here the CDR3 DNA reads TGTGCCAGCACAGACAGGAGCCCTGCACGCCTAGCCAAAAACATTCAGTACTTC.

The sample holds a few counts of this clone. V usage is TRBV2 and J usage is TRBJ1-1, with no clear D. The germline V and J ends were trimmed by 6 bases and 0 bases, with 2 bases remaining between them. The germline V gene encodes CDR1 SNHLY and CDR2 FYNNEI. This CDR3 has 11 residues. CDR3 protein: CASSVNTEAFF. CDR3 in DNA: TGTGCCAGCAGCGTGAACACTGAAGCTTTCTTT. Full variable domain (rest looked up from reference TRBV2 and TRBJ1-1): EPEVTQTPSHQVTQMGQEVILRCVPISNHLYFYWYRQILGQKVEFLVSFYNNEISEKSEIFDDQFSVERPDGSNFTLKIRSTKLEDSAMYFCASSVNTEAFFGQGTRLTVV.

J is TRBJ1-4 and V is TRBV4-3, with D unresolved. Germline CDR1 and CDR2: LGHNA and YSLEER. Trimming left V 0 bases short and J 6 bases short, with 11 bases between. This CDR3 has 15 amino acids. Written as DNA, the CDR3 is TGCGCCAGCAGCCAAGACGGTGGGAAGGATGAAAAACTGTTTTTT. This gives the protein CASSQDGGKDEKLFF.

The chain joins TRBV4-1 to TRBJ1-5, with TRBD1 as a possible D gene (6 bases). CDR1 and CDR2 (germline): MGHRA, YSYEKL. V lost 4 bases and J 4 bases, leaving 11 bases between the germline ends. This CDR3 is built from 14 residues. The CDR3 sequence: CASSPGQLNQPQHF. In DNA, the CDR3 is TGCGCCAGCAGCCCTGGACAGCTTAATCAGCCCCAGCATTTT.

On this clone: A read error may account for a junction end that differs from germline. The V and J genes are TRBV5-6 and TRBJ2-7, with D perhaps matching TRBD1 (6 bases). The CDR3 length is 14 residues. Per germline, CDR1 SGHDT and CDR2 YYEEEE. CDR3 nucleotides: TGTGCCAGCATCTTGGGGCAGGGGCCCTACGAGCAGTACTTC. Amino acids: CASILGQGPYEQYF.

This clone appeared a single time. V and J are TRBV5-4 and TRBJ2-1; 7 bases map to TRBD1. CDR1 and CDR2 from the germline V gene are SGHNT and YYREEE (reference sequence). The CDR3 spans 14 residues. V shed 1 base and J 2 bases; nucleotides not matched to a gene: 0. CDR3 amino acids: CASSLTGAYNEQFF. As DNA, the CDR3 is TGTGCCAGCAGCTTGACAGGGGCCTACAATGAGCAGTTCTTC.

This chain connects TRBV5-1 to TRBJ2-5, with TRBD1 as a possible D gene (6 bases). V was trimmed by 4 bases and J by 2 bases, leaving 15 bases between them. Germline assignment: CDR1 SGHRS and CDR2 YFSETQ. The CDR3 has 15 amino acids. This CDR3 is CASSTIRDKQETQYF. CDR3 DNA: TGCGCCAGCAGCACGATACGGGACAAACAAGAGACCCAGTACTTC.

This rearrangement joins TRBV7-8 to TRBJ2-2, with TRBD1 identical over 10 bases. Germline V gives CDR1 SGHVS, CDR2 FQNEAQ. This CDR3 has 17 residues. Trimming took 1 base from V and 4 from J; bases not matched to a gene: 6. CDR3 amino acids: CASSLGTGGYGTGELFF. The CDR3, as DNA: TGTGCCAGCAGCTTAGGGACAGGGGGGTATGGCACCGGGGAGCTGTTTTTT.

This chain links TRBV13 with TRBJ2-1; 9 bases are shared with TRBD2. With 3 bases clipped from V and 4 bases from J, the junction kept 13 bases outside the gene matches. CDR1 is PRHDT and CDR2 is FYEKMQ in the germline V gene (reference sequence). This CDR3 has 18 residues. CDR3 residues: CASSLKPAGGRSYNEQFF. The CDR3 nucleotides read TGTGCCAGCAGCTTGAAGCCCGCGGGGGGGCGTTCGTACAATGAGCAGTTCTTC.

This CDR3 reads CAAQGSDGELFF. CDR3 sequence (DNA): TGTGCCGCTCAGGGATCTGACGGGGAGCTGTTTTTT. This chain uses TRBV2 with TRBJ2-2; TRBD1 is a possible D gene (5 bases). Between the trimmed V and J ends, which lost 11 bases and 7 bases, there was a span of 14 bases. The CDR3 runs to 12 residues. CDR1 and CDR2 (germline): SNHLY, FYNNEI.

The rearrangement uses TRBV30 and TRBJ2-1, with D uncertain. The V gene lost 0 bases and the J gene lost 0 bases, with 6 bases spanning the gap. The CDR3 length is 14 residues. From germline, CDR1 is GTSNPN and CDR2 SVGIG (reference sequence). The CDR3 bases are TGTGCCTGGAGTGTAAAAAGCTCCTACAATGAGCAGTTCTTC. Translating it yields CAWSVKSSYNEQFF.

This clone was recorded once. J is TRBJ2-1 and V is TRBV25-1, with D uncertain. V was cut by 5 bases and J by 0 bases, with 11 bases left in between. The germline gives CDR1 MGHDK, CDR2 SYGVNS. This CDR3 region has 15 residues. Here the CDR3 reads CASSIGVSSYNEQFF. As DNA, the CDR3 is TGTGCCAGCAGTATTGGGGTTAGCTCCTACAATGAGCAGTTCTTC.

Only one count was recorded for this clone. The chain has TRBV11-2 and TRBJ2-1; possible D gene TRBD2, 7 bases. The CDR3 covers 14 residues. Germline V gives CDR1 SGHAT, CDR2 FQNNGV. V was trimmed by 2 bases and J by 6 bases, leaving 11 bases between them. The CDR3 protein is CASSLRGGINEQFF. CDR3 in DNA: TGTGCCAGCAGCTTAAGGGGGGGCATCAATGAGCAGTTCTTC.

This sequence joins TRBV9 and TRBJ1-2, with D possibly matching TRBD1 (5 bases). This CDR3 spans 17 amino acids. Germline CDR1 reads SGDLS; CDR2 reads YYNGEE. The V end lost 0 bases, the J end lost 4 bases, and 19 bases lay between the germline ends. The CDR3 DNA reads as TGTGCCAGCAGCGTAGTAGTGTCGGGGACGGACGGCTATGGCTACACCTTC. This encodes CASSVVVSGTDGYGYTF.

The chain combines TRBV14 with TRBJ1-6, with D uncertain. Looked up from germline, CDR1 is SGHDN and CDR2 is FVKESK. The CDR3 has 13 amino acids. V lost 1 base to trimming and J lost 10 bases, with 8 bases between them. CDR3 DNA: TGTGCCAGCAGCCAAGGGGGTAACTCACCCCTCCACTTT. Its protein product is CASSQGGNSPLHF. Complete variable domain (other parts from reference TRBV14 and TRBJ1-6): EAGVTQFPSHSVIEKGQTVTLRCDPISGHDNLYWYRRVMGKEIKFLLHFVKESKQDESGMPNNRFLAERTGGTYSTLKVQPAELEDSGVYFCASSQGGNSPLHFGNGTRLTVT.

This clone was observed once. The rearrangement links TRBV19 to TRBJ2-2; D is perhaps TRBD1 or TRBD2 (5 bases each). V lost 4 bases and J lost 7, with 13 bases in between. The CDR3 totals 14 residues. CDR1 LNHDA and CDR2 SQIVND come from the germline V gene (reference sequence). DNA for the CDR3: TGTGCCAGTAGTAGGCCCGGGGCCTTCGGGGAGCTGTTTTTT. Translation gives CASSRPGAFGELFF.